A selection of T cell receptor beta chains follows, all from one sample in a study of T cell changes during pregnancy in multiple sclerosis. The table came from immunoSEQ multiplex PCR; TCRdb's copy has only in-frame clones and leaves some out. The sample holds more than 35,000 clones; around 92% are singletons and the top ten take 0.75% to 0.85%. Sequencing was performed on CD4+ T cells from peripheral blood mononuclear cells, taken in the third trimester of pregnancy. These receptors originate from a female donor with multiple sclerosis, enrolled in a pregnancy study. Each CDR3 is given with its conserved first and last residue. A D gene is named only where the DNA matches it firmly. Expanded clones are given a class, and other clones once, few, many or no size at all.

j_call,cdr3_length,clone_size,v_call,d_call,cdr3_nt,cdr3_aa
TRBJ2-3,15,.,TRBV6-1,TRBD1,TGTGCCAGCAGTGAACGACAGGGCGTCCCAGATACGCAGTATTTT,CASSERQGVPDTQYF
TRBJ2-1,16,.,TRBV6-1,.,TGTGCCAGCAGTGAAGCGCGATATAGGGGGAAGGGGGAGCAGTTCTTC,CASSEARYRGKGEQFF
TRBJ2-5,14,.,TRBV2,.,TGTGCCAGCATGCTCGACAGGCACCAAGAGACCCAGTACTTC,CASMLDRHQETQYF
TRBJ2-7,15,.,TRBV7-2,.,TGTGCCAGCAGCTTAGGAGGGCTTTTGGGAAACGAGCAGTACTTC,CASSLGGLLGNEQYF
TRBJ1-2,15,.,TRBV28,TRBD1,TGTGCCAGCAGTTTTTCGGGACAGGGAAACTATGGCTACACCTTC,CASSFSGQGNYGYTF
TRBJ2-7,16,.,TRBV28,TRBD2,TGTGCCAGCAGTTTATTGCCTAGCGGGACTTACTACGAGCAGTACTTC,CASSLLPSGTYYEQYF
TRBJ1-4,14,.,TRBV5-1,TRBD1,TGCGCCAGCAGCTTGGACAGGGGTAATGAAAAACTGTTTTTT,CASSLDRGNEKLFF
TRBJ2-1,11,.,TRBV11-1,.,TGTGCCAGCAGCTTCGAGTATGAGCAGTTCTTC,CASSFEYEQFF
TRBJ1-1,15,.,TRBV19,.,TGTGCCAGTAGTACCCGGACGGGAAAGTACACTGAAGCTTTCTTT,CASSTRTGKYTEAFF
TRBJ2-7,13,once,TRBV13,.,TGTGCCAGCAGGCGCGGAGGGCGCTACGAGCAGTACTTC,CASRRGGRYEQYF
TRBJ2-7,16,once,TRBV7-9,TRBD2,TGTGCCAGCAGCACGACTAGCGGGAGGGCCCTATACGAGCAGTACTTC,CASSTTSGRALYEQYF
TRBJ2-1,18,.,TRBV7-2,.,TGTGCCAGCAGCTCCCCGACTTCCCTAGCAGTCTCCTACAATGAGCAGTTCTTC,CASSSPTSLAVSYNEQFF
TRBJ2-7,14,.,TRBV11-2,.,TGTGCCAGCAGCTTAGGCAGAGGGCCCTACGAGCAGTACTTC,CASSLGRGPYEQYF
TRBJ2-3,14,.,TRBV5-4,.,TGTGCCAGCAGCTCGCCCGGGGGAACAGATACGCAGTATTTT,CASSSPGGTDTQYF
TRBJ1-3,16,.,TRBV6-1,TRBD1,TGTGCCAGCAGTGCGGACAGGCCTATCGGTGGAAACACCATATATTTT,CASSADRPIGGNTIYF
TRBJ1-2,13,.,TRBV4-2,.,TGTGCCAGCAGCCAAGAATCCCTCTATGGCTACACCTTC,CASSQESLYGYTF
TRBJ1-1,15,.,TRBV19,.,TGTGCCAGTAGTATGGGGGGAATTATGAGCACTGAAGCTTTCTTT,CASSMGGIMSTEAFF
TRBJ2-7,15,.,TRBV6-5,TRBD2,TGTGCCAGCAGTTACAGGCTAGCGGGGGGGAACGAGCAGTACTTC,CASSYRLAGGNEQYF
TRBJ2-7,14,.,TRBV7-2,.,TGTGCCAGCAGCCTTACTAGTAACCCCTACGAGCAGTACTTC,CASSLTSNPYEQYF
TRBJ2-7,12,.,TRBV7-8,.,TGTGCCAGCAGCTTTGAGGGCTACGAGCAGTACTTC,CASSFEGYEQYF
TRBJ1-3,15,.,TRBV2,TRBD1,TGTGCCAGCAGTCCAAGGACAGGGACTGGAAACACCATATATTTT,CASSPRTGTGNTIYF
TRBJ1-5,13,.,TRBV7-9,TRBD1,TGTGCCAGCAGCAAGACAGGGGTCCAGCCCCAGCATTTT,CASSKTGVQPQHF